This is a list of T cell receptor beta chains from one sample in a study of regulatory T cells in long-lasting Graves disease. Each CDR3 protein is one row after TCRdb ran MiXCR on the multiplex PCR reads. Counted here are a few hundred thousand distinct CDR3 sequences, approximately 12% occurring once; the ten biggest clones make up 15% to 20%. The same specimen was also included in a second study, on T cells in Graves' hyperthyroidism and ophthalmopathy.

The sequencing here drew on peripheral blood mononuclear cells (PBMCs), taken at new diagnosis, from a patient treated with antithyroid drugs. Every receptor here comes from a woman younger than 30 with Graves disease. Both conserved end residues are part of each CDR3. The D gene is left open where the match is weak. Not every row has a clone size; where given, it reads once, few, many or a size class.

v_call	d_call	clone_size	j_call	cdr3_nt	cdr3_aa
TRBV20-1	.	many	TRBJ1-5	TGCAGTGCCGCCCCGGGACACCGACTTTCTGGCGACAATCAGCCCCAGCATTTT	CSAAPGHRLSGDNQPQHF
TRBV4-2	.	many	TRBJ1-1	TGTGCCAGCAGCCAAGCATACGCGAGGGACACTGAAGCTTTCTTT	CASSQAYARDTEAFF
TRBV19	TRBD2	.	TRBJ2-1	TGTGCCAGTAGACTAGCGGGAGGGGGTGAGCAGTTCTTC	CASRLAGGGEQFF
TRBV29-1	.	.	TRBJ2-6	TGCAGCGTTGAGGGACTCACATCCTCTGGGGCCAACGTCCTGACTTTC	CSVEGLTSSGANVLTF
TRBV5-1	.	many	TRBJ1-1	TGCGCCAGCAGCTTGTGGGGGGCCACTGAAGCTTTCTTT	CASSLWGATEAFF
TRBV9	TRBD1	many	TRBJ2-1	TGTGCCAGCAGCCCCCAGGGACAGGGATTCAATGAGCAGTTCTTC	CASSPQGQGFNEQFF
TRBV4-1	.	.	TRBJ2-1	TGCGCCAGCAGCCAAGACGGGGCTGAGCAGTTCTTC	CASSQDGAEQFF
TRBV2	.	many	TRBJ2-5	TGTGCCAGCAGTGAGGCACCGAACCAAGAGACCCAGTACTTC	CASSEAPNQETQYF
TRBV20-1	.	many	TRBJ2-5	TGCAGTGCCGCAGGGAAGGAGACCCAGTACTTC	CSAAGKETQYF
TRBV27	.	many	TRBJ2-5	TGTGCCAGCAGTTTTAATGGGGGGCTATACGGAGAGACCCAGTACTTC	CASSFNGGLYGETQYF
TRBV3-1	.	many	TRBJ2-3	TGTGCCAGCAGCCAAATCCCGGATACGCAGTATTTT	CASSQIPDTQYF
TRBV7-2	TRBD2	many	TRBJ2-3	TGTGCCAGCAGCTTCTTAAGGACGGCCCTCACTAGCGGGGGTCCAGAAACGCAGTATTTT	CASSFLRTALTSGGPETQYF
TRBV30	TRBD2	few	TRBJ2-1	TGTGCCTGGAGTGAGGGGGTTCTAGCGGGGACCTACAATGAGCAGTTCTTC	CAWSEGVLAGTYNEQFF
TRBV4-2	.	.	TRBJ2-3	TGTGCCAGCAGCCACCCCCAGGGCTTCACAGATACGCAGTATTTT	CASSHPQGFTDTQYF
TRBV9	.	many	TRBJ2-5	TGTGCCAGCAGCGTAGGAGGGGCGAGTCAAGAGACCCAGTACTTC	CASSVGGASQETQYF
TRBV29-1	.	few	TRBJ2-5	TGCAGCGTAGCCCTTGGGTTCCGCGGAGAGACCCAGTACTTC	CSVALGFRGETQYF
TRBV9	.	.	TRBJ2-1	TGTGCCAGCAGCTCGTCTCGGTGGGGGGCGTACAATGAGCAGTTCTTC	CASSSSRWGAYNEQFF
TRBV6-1	.	many	TRBJ1-5	TGTGCCAGCTCCCAGACCGCGGGCAATCAGCCCCAGCATTTT	CASSQTAGNQPQHF
TRBV7-2	.	many	TRBJ2-3	TGTGCCAGCAGCCCAGCGGGCACGGTGGGGGATACGCAGTATTTT	CASSPAGTVGDTQYF
TRBV6-1	TRBD2	.	TRBJ2-1	TGTGCCAGCAGACTTACTAGCGGGGGATACAGTGAGCAGTTCTTC	CASRLTSGGYSEQFF